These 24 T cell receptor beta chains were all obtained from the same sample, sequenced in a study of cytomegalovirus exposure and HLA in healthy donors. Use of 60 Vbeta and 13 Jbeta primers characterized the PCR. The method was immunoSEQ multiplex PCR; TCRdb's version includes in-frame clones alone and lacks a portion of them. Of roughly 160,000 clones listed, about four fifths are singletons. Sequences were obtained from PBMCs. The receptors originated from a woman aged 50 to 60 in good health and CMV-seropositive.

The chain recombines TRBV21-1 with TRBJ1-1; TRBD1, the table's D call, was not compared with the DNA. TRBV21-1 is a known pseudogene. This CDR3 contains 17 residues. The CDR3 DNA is TGTGCCAGCAGCATCAAGAGGAGAACAGGGGCGAACACTGAAGCTTTCTTT. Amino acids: CASSIKRRTGANTEAFF.

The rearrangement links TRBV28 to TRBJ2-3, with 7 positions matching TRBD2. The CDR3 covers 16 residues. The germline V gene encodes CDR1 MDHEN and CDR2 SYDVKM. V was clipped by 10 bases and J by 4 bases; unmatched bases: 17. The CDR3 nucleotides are TGTGCCACCCCCCCTCAGGGACTAAAAAATCCAGATACGCAGTATTTT. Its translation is CATPPQGLKNPDTQYF. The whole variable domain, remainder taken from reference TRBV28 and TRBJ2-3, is DVKVTQSSRYLVKRTGEKVFLECVQDMDHENMFWYRQDPGLGLRLIYFSYDVKMKEKGDIPEGYSVSREKKERFSLILESASTNQTSMYLCATPPQGLKNPDTQYFGPGTRLTVL.

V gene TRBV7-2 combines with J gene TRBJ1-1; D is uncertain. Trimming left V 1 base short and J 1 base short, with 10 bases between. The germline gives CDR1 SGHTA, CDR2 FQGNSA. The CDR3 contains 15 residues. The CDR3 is CASSLESGRNTEAFF. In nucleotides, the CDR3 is TGTGCCAGCAGCTTAGAATCGGGGAGGAACACTGAAGCTTTCTTT.

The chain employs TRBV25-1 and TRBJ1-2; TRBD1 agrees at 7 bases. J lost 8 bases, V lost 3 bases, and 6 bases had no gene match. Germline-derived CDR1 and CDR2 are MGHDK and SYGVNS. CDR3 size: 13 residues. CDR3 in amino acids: CASSDSTGHGYTF. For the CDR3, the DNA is TGTGCCAGCAGTGATTCGACAGGGCACGGCTACACCTTC.

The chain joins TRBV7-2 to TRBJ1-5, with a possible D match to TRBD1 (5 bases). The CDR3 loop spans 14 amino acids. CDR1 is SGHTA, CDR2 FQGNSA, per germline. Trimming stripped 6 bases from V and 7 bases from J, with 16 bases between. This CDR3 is CASSQIWGGQPQHF. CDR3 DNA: TGTGCCAGCAGTCAAATTTGGGGGGGACAGCCCCAGCATTTT.

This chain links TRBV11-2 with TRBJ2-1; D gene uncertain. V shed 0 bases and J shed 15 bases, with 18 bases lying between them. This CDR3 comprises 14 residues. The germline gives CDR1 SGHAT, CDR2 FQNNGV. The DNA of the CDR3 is TGTGCCAGCAGCTTAGATCATGCGTCTAGGATTCGGTTCTTC. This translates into CASSLDHASRIRFF.

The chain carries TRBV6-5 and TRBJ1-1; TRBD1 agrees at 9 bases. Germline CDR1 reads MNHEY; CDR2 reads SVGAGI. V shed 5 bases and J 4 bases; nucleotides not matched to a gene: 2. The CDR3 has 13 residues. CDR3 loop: CASSAQGATEAFF. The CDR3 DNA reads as TGTGCCAGCAGTGCACAGGGGGCCACTGAAGCTTTCTTT.

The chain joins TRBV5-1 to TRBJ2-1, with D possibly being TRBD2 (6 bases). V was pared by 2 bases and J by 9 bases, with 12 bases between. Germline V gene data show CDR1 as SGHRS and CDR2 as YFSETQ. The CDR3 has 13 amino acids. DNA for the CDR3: TGCGCCAGCAGCTTCGGGACTTTGGGTGAGCAGTTCTTC. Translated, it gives CASSFGTLGEQFF.

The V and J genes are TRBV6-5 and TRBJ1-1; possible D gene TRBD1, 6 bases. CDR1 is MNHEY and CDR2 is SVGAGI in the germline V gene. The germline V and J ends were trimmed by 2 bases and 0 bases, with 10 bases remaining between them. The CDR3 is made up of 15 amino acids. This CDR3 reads CASSYQGHMNTEAFF. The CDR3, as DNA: TGTGCCAGCAGTTACCAGGGGCACATGAACACTGAAGCTTTCTTT.

As DNA, the CDR3 is TGTGCCAGCAGTACTGCGGAAGGGGGAATCGGAAACACCATATATTTT. This encodes CASSTAEGGIGNTIYF. V gene TRBV28 combines with J gene TRBJ1-3; weak D call: TRBD1 (6 bases). V shed 5 bases and J shed 4 bases, with 18 bases lying between them. Germline CDR1 reads MDHEN; CDR2 reads SYDVKM. The CDR3 runs to 16 residues.

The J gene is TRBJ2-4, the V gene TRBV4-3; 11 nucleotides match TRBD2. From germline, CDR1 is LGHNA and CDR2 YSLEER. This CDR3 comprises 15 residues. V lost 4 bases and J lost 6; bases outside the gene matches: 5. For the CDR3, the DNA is TGCGCCAGCAGCCTATATACTAGCGGGGGAAACATTCAGTACTTC. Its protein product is CASSLYTSGGNIQYF.

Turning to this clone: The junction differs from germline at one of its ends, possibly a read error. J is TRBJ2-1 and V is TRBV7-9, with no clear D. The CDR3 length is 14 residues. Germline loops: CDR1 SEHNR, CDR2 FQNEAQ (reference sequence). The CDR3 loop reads CSSSLVPQSYEQFF. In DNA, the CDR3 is TGTTCCAGCAGCTTAGTACCTCAAAGCTATGAGCAGTTCTTC.

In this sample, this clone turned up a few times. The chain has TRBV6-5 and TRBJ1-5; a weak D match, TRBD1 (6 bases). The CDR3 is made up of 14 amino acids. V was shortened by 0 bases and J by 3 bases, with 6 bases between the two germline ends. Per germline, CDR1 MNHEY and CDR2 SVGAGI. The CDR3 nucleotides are TGTGCCAGCAGTTACTCGGGGGCCAATCAGCCCCAGCATTTT. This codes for CASSYSGANQPQHF.

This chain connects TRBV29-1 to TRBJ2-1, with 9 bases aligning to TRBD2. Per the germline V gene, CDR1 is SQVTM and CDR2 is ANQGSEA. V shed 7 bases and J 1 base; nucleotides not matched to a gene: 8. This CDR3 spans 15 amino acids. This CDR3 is CSAEGGRASYNEQFF. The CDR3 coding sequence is TGCAGCGCAGAGGGCGGGAGGGCATCCTACAATGAGCAGTTCTTC.

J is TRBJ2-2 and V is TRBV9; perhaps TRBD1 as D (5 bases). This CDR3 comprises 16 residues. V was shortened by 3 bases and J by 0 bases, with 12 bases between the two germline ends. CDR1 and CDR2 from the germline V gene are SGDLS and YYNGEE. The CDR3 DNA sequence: TGTGCCAGCAGCGGAACAGGCGCAGCGAACACCGGGGAGCTGTTTTTT. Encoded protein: CASSGTGAANTGELFF.

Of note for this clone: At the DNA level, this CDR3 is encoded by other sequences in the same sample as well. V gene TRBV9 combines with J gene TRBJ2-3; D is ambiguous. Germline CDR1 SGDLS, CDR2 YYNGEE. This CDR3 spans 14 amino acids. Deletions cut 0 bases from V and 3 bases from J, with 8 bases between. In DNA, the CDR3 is TGTGCCAGCAGCGTAGGTGGTAGTACAGATACGCAGTATTTT. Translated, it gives CASSVGGSTDTQYF.

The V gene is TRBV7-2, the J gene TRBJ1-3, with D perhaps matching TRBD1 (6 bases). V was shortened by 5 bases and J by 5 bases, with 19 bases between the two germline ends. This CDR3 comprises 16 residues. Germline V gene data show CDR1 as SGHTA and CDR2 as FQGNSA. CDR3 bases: TGTGCCAGCAGCGGGCCCAGGGGTCCCCCGAGAAACACCATATATTTT. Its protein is CASSGPRGPPRNTIYF.

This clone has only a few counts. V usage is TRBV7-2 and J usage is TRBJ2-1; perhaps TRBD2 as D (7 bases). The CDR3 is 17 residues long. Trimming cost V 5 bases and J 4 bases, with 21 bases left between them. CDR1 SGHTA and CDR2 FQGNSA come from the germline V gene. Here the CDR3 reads CASSPPRGEGQYNEQFF. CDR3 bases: TGTGCCAGCAGCCCACCTAGGGGGGAGGGCCAGTACAATGAGCAGTTCTTC. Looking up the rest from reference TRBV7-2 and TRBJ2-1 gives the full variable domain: GAGVSQSPSNKVTEKGKDVELRCDPISGHTALYWYRQSLGQGLEFLIYFQGNSAPDKSGLPSDRFSAERTGGSVSTLTIQRTQQEDSAVYLCASSPPRGEGQYNEQFFGPGTRLTVL.

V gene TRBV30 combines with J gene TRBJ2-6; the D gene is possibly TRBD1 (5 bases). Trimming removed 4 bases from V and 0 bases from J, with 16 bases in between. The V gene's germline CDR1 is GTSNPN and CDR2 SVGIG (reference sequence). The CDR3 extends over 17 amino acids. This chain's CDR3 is CAWMRQRISSGANVLTF. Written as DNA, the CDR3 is TGTGCCTGGATGAGACAGAGGATTTCCTCTGGGGCCAACGTCCTGACTTTC.

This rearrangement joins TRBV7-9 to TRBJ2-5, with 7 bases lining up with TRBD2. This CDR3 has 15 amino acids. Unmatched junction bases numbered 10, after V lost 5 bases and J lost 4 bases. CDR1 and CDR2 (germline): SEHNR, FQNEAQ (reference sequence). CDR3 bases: TGTGCCAGCAGCCCAACCTGGGACTATCTAGAGACCCAGTACTTC. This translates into CASSPTWDYLETQYF.

CDR3 in DNA: TGTGCCAGCCCTGAGGTGGCAGGGGGATTTAATAACTATGGCTACACCTTC. It codes for CASPEVAGGFNNYGYTF. This chain links TRBV25-1 with TRBJ1-2; TRBD1 matches at 7 bases. Germline values: CDR1 MGHDK, CDR2 SYGVNS. Trimming cost V 8 bases and J 1 base; bases outside gene matches: 16. The CDR3 spans 17 residues.

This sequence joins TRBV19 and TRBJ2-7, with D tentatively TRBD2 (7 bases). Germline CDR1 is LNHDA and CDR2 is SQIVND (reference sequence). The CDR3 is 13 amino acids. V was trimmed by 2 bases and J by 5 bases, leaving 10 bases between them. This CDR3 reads CASSIRGRDEQYF. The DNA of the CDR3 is TGTGCCAGTAGTATAAGGGGGAGGGACGAGCAGTACTTC.

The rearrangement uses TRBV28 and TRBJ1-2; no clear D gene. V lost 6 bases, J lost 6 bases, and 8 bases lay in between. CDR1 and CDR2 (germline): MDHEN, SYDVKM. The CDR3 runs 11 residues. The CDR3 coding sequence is TGTGCCAGCAGCCCCCATGATGGCTACACCTTC. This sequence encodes CASSPHDGYTF.

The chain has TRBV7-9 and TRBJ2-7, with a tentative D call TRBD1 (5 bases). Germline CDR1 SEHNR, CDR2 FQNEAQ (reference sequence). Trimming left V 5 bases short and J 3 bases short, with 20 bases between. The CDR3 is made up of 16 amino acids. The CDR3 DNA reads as TGTGCCAGCAGCCCCAGCGCAACTGGCAGGGACTACGAGCAGTACTTC. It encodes CASSPSATGRDYEQYF. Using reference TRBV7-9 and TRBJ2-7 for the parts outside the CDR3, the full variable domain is DTGVSQNPRHKITKRGQNVTFRCDPISEHNRLYWYRQTLGQGPEFLTYFQNEAQLEKSRLLSDRFSAERPKGSFSTLEIQRTEQGDSAMYLCASSPSATGRDYEQYFGPGTRLTVT.